This entry lists 20 T cell receptor beta chains sequenced from one sample in a study of vaccination effects on CD4 cells after COVID-19. Profiling relied on immunoSEQ multiplex PCR, and the TCRdb table lists in-frame clones only, not all of them. This table holds some 40,000 clones, approximately 80% found once. No antigens are known for them. Sequencing followed a ViraFEST assay step that expanded antigen-specific CD4+ T cells with viral peptide pools. After roughly 11 days in culture, the CD4+ T cells were isolated. Vaccination of participants consisted of two doses of either the BNT162b2 or mRNA-1273 vaccine. This specimen consisted of CD4+ T cells from PBMCs cultured with HCoV-NL63 spike peptides, obtained after COVID-19 vaccination. Every receptor here comes from a human donor who received a COVID-19 vaccine. Some clones in this sample may be carry-over from other donors' samples.

For the CDR3, the DNA is TGTGCCAGCAGCTTCACAGGGACAGTAGAAGAGACCCAGTACTTC. Translated, it gives CASSFTGTVEETQYF. The genes are TRBV5-4 and TRBJ2-5; 7 bases fit TRBD1. The CDR3 has 15 amino acids. From germline, CDR1 is SGHNT and CDR2 YYREEE (reference sequence). V shed 2 bases and J 3 bases; nucleotides not matched to a gene: 7.

The rearrangement links TRBV10-2 to TRBJ2-5, with 8 bases fitting TRBD2. This CDR3 region has 18 residues. Per germline, CDR1 WSHSY and CDR2 SAAADI. The V segment lost 7 bases and the J segment 0 bases; nucleotides outside the gene matches: 16. CDR3 sequence reads: CASIDPHWTSPNQETQYF. DNA for the CDR3: TGCGCCAGCATCGATCCCCACTGGACTAGCCCCAACCAAGAGACCCAGTACTTC.

This clone has only a few counts. V gene TRBV30 combines with J gene TRBJ1-5; D is perhaps TRBD1 (5 bases). The V and J ends lost 0 bases and 4 bases respectively, with 10 bases between them. Germline V gene sequence: CDR1 GTSNPN, CDR2 SVGIG (reference sequence). The CDR3 runs 14 residues. The CDR3 region is CAWSVSGRNQPQHF. The CDR3 DNA is TGTGCCTGGAGTGTATCGGGGCGGAATCAGCCCCAGCATTTT.

The chain is built from TRBV18 and TRBJ1-1, with D uncertain. The CDR3 runs 14 residues. V lost 3 bases, J lost 0 bases, and 8 bases lay in between. The V gene's germline CDR1 is KGHSH and CDR2 LQKENI. This chain's CDR3 is CASSPRGVNTEAFF. CDR3 DNA sequence: TGTGCCAGCTCACCCCGCGGGGTGAACACTGAAGCTTTCTTT.

This clone occurred once. This chain uses TRBV6-2 or TRBV6-3 with TRBJ1-5; no clear D gene. In germline, CDR1 is MNHEY, CDR2 SVGEGT. The CDR3 runs 15 residues. The V and J ends lost 4 bases and 5 bases respectively, with 15 bases between them. CDR3: CASSSPDGSYQPQHF. The CDR3 bases are TGTGCCAGCAGTTCCCCAGATGGTTCCTATCAGCCCCAGCATTTT.

V usage is TRBV2 and J usage is TRBJ2-3, with TRBD2 as a possible D gene (6 bases). V lost 9 bases to trimming and J lost 5 bases, with 12 bases between them. The germline CDR1 and CDR2 sequences are SNHLY and FYNNEI. This CDR3 is built from 12 residues. The CDR3 is CASRGLQDTQYF. CDR3 sequence (DNA): TGTGCCAGTAGGGGACTCCAAGATACGCAGTATTTT.

The rearrangement uses TRBV5-8 and TRBJ2-3; D possibly corresponds to TRBD2 (7 bases). Looked up from germline, CDR1 is SGHTS and CDR2 is YDEGEE. V was cut by 7 bases and J by 1 base, with 22 bases left in between. This CDR3 has 17 amino acids. CDR3 residues: CASPSRPGGGGTDTQYF. The CDR3 nucleotides read TGTGCCAGCCCTTCCAGGCCGGGGGGCGGGGGCACAGATACGCAGTATTTT.

V usage is TRBV3-1 (or the pseudogene TRBV3-2) and J usage is TRBJ2-7, with TRBD2 matching over 7 bases. Per the germline V gene, CDR1 is LGHDT and CDR2 is YNNKEL (reference sequence). This CDR3 spans 14 amino acids. Trimming at V came to 4 bases and at J to 5 bases, leaving 8 bases not matched to a gene. The CDR3 DNA is TGTGCCAGCAGCCCAAGACTAGCTGCCCACGAGCAGTACGTC. This codes for CASSPRLAAHEQYV.

The chain recombines TRBV5-1 with TRBJ1-1; D may be TRBD1 (6 bases). Trimming left V 0 bases short and J 2 bases short, with 14 bases between. This CDR3 region has 16 residues. CDR1 and CDR2 from the germline V gene are SGHRS and YFSETQ. The CDR3 here is CASSLDPQGRNTEAFF. As DNA, the CDR3 is TGCGCCAGCAGCTTGGACCCACAGGGTAGAAACACTGAAGCTTTCTTT.

This clone came up a few times. The chain is built from TRBV19 and TRBJ1-5, with a weak D call TRBD1 (5 bases). V was pared by 8 bases and J by 0 bases, with 14 bases between. This CDR3 spans 15 amino acids. Germline V gives CDR1 LNHDA, CDR2 SQIVND (reference sequence). The DNA for the CDR3 is TGTGCCAGTGCGGGGGGTGGTTATAGCAATCAGCCCCAGCATTTT. It codes for CASAGGGYSNQPQHF.

The V gene is TRBV9, the J gene TRBJ1-3; unclear D gene. V was cut by 4 bases and J by 0 bases, with 14 bases left in between. CDR1 and CDR2 from the germline V gene are SGDLS and YYNGEE. This CDR3 is 16 amino acids long. The CDR3 coding sequence is TGTGCCAGCAGCCCCCTTAGGGCGTACTCTGGAAACACCATATATTTT. It encodes CASSPLRAYSGNTIYF.

The chain employs TRBV30 and TRBJ2-5, with a tentative D call TRBD2 (5 bases). CDR1 GTSNPN and CDR2 SVGIG come from the germline V gene (reference sequence). The CDR3 contains 14 residues. Trimming took off 3 bases at V and 2 bases at J, with 13 bases between the two ends. CDR3 residues: CAWSRRGGQETQYF. The CDR3 DNA reads TGTGCCTGGAGCCGAAGAGGAGGTCAAGAGACCCAGTACTTC.

V is TRBV23-1 and J is TRBJ1-4; D is undetermined. TRBV23-1 carries the ORF label, with uncertain function. V shed 3 bases and J shed 5 bases, with 4 bases lying between them. The CDR3 is 12 residues long. The CDR3 region is CASSHLNEKLFF. The CDR3 DNA reads TGCGCCAGCAGTCATCTCAATGAAAAACTGTTTTTT.

The chain employs TRBV5-1 and TRBJ1-1; weak D call: TRBD1 (5 bases). This CDR3 spans 13 amino acids. The germline gives CDR1 SGHRS, CDR2 YFSETQ. Between the trimmed V and J ends, which lost 0 bases and 5 bases, there was a span of 8 bases. Here the CDR3 reads CASSLAGRTEAFF. The DNA of the CDR3 is TGCGCCAGCAGCTTGGCAGGGAGGACTGAAGCTTTCTTT.

DNA of the CDR3: TGTGCCAGCAGCTTAGTACAATCGGGATATGGCTACACCTTC. This gives the protein CASSLVQSGYGYTF. J is TRBJ1-2 and V is TRBV7-8; D ambiguous. Germline V gene lookup returns CDR1 SGHVS and CDR2 FQNEAQ. The CDR3 extends over 14 amino acids. The ends were cut back, 1 base at V and 5 bases at J, with 11 bases in the middle.

The V call is TRBV7-3, the J call TRBJ1-2; 7 bases map to TRBD1. Germline V CDR1 and CDR2: SGHTA, FQGTGA. Germline trimming cut 0 bases from V and 2 bases from J; bases unmatched to any gene: 0. The CDR3 covers 14 residues. CDR3 protein: CASSLTTGNYGYTF. The CDR3 DNA follows: TGTGCCAGCAGCTTAACGACAGGGAACTATGGCTACACCTTC.

The rearrangement links TRBV6-2 or TRBV6-3 to TRBJ2-7, with D tentatively TRBD2 (6 bases). Trimming took off 0 bases at V and 3 bases at J, with 15 bases between the two ends. This CDR3 region has 16 residues. Germline CDR1 and CDR2: MNHEY and SVGEGT. The CDR3 DNA follows: TGTGCCAGCAGTTACTCGACCCGGAGGGCTATCTACGAGCAGTACGTC. Protein product: CASSYSTRRAIYEQYV.

This chain uses TRBV24-1 with TRBJ2-6; D may be TRBD2 (7 bases). V was clipped by 6 bases and J by 2 bases, with 13 bases between them. The CDR3 contains 16 residues. Germline CDR1 is KGHDR and CDR2 is SFDVKD. CDR3 nucleotides: TGTGCCACCAGTCCCGCGGGGGCGGCTGGGGCCAACGTCCTGACTTTC. This gives the protein CATSPAGAAGANVLTF.

The rearrangement links TRBV2 to TRBJ2-5; D call uncertain. This CDR3 comprises 19 residues. Germline CDR1 SNHLY, CDR2 FYNNEI. Trimming took off 1 base at V and 4 bases at J, with 25 bases between the two ends. CDR3 in amino acids: CASSEGRPQLGVRLETQYF. CDR3 nucleotide sequence: TGTGCCAGCAGTGAAGGTCGCCCCCAGCTTGGGGTGCGACTAGAGACCCAGTACTTC.

The chain carries TRBV28 and TRBJ1-4, with D maybe TRBD1 (6 bases). CDR1 and CDR2 from the germline V gene are MDHEN and SYDVKM. This CDR3 has 14 amino acids. V lost 6 bases to trimming and J lost 9 bases, with 17 bases between them. CDR3 amino acids: CASSYPQGPQKLFF. CDR3 sequence (DNA): TGTGCCAGCAGCTACCCACAGGGTCCGCAAAAACTGTTTTTT.